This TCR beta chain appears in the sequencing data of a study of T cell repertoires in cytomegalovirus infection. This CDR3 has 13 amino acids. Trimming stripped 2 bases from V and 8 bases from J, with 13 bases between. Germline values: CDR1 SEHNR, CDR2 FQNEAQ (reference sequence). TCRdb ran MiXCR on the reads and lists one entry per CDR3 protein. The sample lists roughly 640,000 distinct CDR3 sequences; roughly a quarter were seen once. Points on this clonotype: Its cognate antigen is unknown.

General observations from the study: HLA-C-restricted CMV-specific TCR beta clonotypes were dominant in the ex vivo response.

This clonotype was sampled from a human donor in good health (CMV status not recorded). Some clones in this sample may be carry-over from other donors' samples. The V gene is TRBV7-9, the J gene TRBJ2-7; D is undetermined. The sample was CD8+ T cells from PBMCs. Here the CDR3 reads CASSLYPSDQQYF. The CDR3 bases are TGTGCCAGCAGCTTATATCCCAGCGATCAGCAGTACTTC.